A single sample is the source of the 28 T cell receptor beta chains below, sequenced in a study of blood T cell repertoires in COVID-19. Using immunoSEQ multiplex PCR, the repertoire was profiled, and TCRdb retains in-frame clones only, with some absent. The sample holds tens of thousands of clones, around 87% seen once. Sequencing was done on a sample of peripheral blood. Receptor source: a man aged 50 to 59 with acute or convalescent COVID-19.

The gene calls are TRBV18 and TRBJ2-6; 7 nucleotides agree with TRBD1. CDR3 length: 18 amino acids. Unmatched junction bases numbered 8, after V lost 3 bases and J lost 0 bases. CDR1 and CDR2 from the germline V gene are KGHSH and LQKENI. CDR3 DNA sequence: TGTGCCAGCTCACCGGACAGGAACCAGCTCTCTGGGGCCAACGTCCTGACTTTC. Its translation: CASSPDRNQLSGANVLTF.

The rearrangement links TRBV11-2 to TRBJ2-7; 11 bases are shared with TRBD2. Per the germline V gene, CDR1 is SGHAT and CDR2 is FQNNGV. The ends lost 2 bases at V and 3 bases at J; junction bases unmatched: 3. The CDR3 has 15 residues. This CDR3 reads CASSLSTSGSYEQYF. In nucleotides, the CDR3 is TGTGCCAGCAGCTTATCTACTAGCGGGAGCTACGAGCAGTACTTC.

The chain links TRBV11-3 to TRBJ1-1, with D unresolved. The CDR3 runs 13 residues. Germline CDR1 and CDR2: SGHNT and YENEEA. V was pared by 2 bases and J by 0 bases, with 4 bases between. The CDR3 coding sequence is TGTGCCAGCAGCTTACAGGTGAACACTGAAGCTTTCTTT. Translating gives CASSLQVNTEAFF.

The chain combines TRBV30 with TRBJ1-6, with TRBD1 matching over 9 bases. Trimming cost V 0 bases and J 7 bases; bases outside gene matches: 7. Germline assignment: CDR1 GTSNPN and CDR2 SVGIG (reference sequence). The CDR3 runs to 16 residues. As DNA, the CDR3 is TGTGCCTGGAGTGTACTTTCGGGACAGGGAAATTCACCCCTCCACTTT. This encodes CAWSVLSGQGNSPLHF.

The rearrangement joins TRBV5-1 to TRBJ1-2; TRBD1 is a possible D gene (5 bases). CDR1 is SGHRS and CDR2 is YFSETQ in the germline V gene. This CDR3 is 12 amino acids long. V was clipped by 2 bases and J by 8 bases, with 10 bases between them. CDR3 nucleotide sequence: TGCGCCAGCAGCTTAACGGACATAGGCTACACCTTC. This codes for CASSLTDIGYTF.

This clone was seen a single time. This chain links TRBV28 with TRBJ1-4, with D perhaps TRBD1 (6 bases). From germline, CDR1 is MDHEN and CDR2 SYDVKM. The V gene lost 5 bases and the J gene lost 8 bases, with 15 bases spanning the gap. The CDR3 length is 14 residues. The CDR3 reads CASSTQGIWEKLFF. The CDR3 DNA follows: TGTGCCAGCAGTACACAGGGTATTTGGGAAAAACTGTTTTTT.

The rearrangement links TRBV6-1 to TRBJ2-7, with 11 bases matching TRBD2. Germline V lookup: CDR1 MNHNS, CDR2 SASEGT. V shed 2 bases and J 4 bases; nucleotides not matched to a gene: 10. The CDR3 contains 17 residues. This CDR3 is CASSERVGTSGSYEQYV. The CDR3 DNA follows: TGTGCCAGCAGTGAAAGGGTAGGGACTAGCGGATCTTACGAGCAGTACGTC.

This sequence joins TRBV6-2 or TRBV6-3 and TRBJ2-1; D is perhaps TRBD1 (5 bases). V lost 5 bases and J 6 bases, leaving 11 bases between the germline ends. Germline CDR1 reads MNHEY; CDR2 reads SVGEGT. CDR3 length: 13 residues. Here the CDR3 reads CASSKQESNEQFF. CDR3 coding DNA: TGTGCCAGCAGTAAACAGGAATCCAATGAGCAGTTCTTC.

The chain carries TRBV19 and TRBJ1-5; D gene unclear. Germline assignment: CDR1 LNHDA and CDR2 SQIVND (reference sequence). V gave up 4 bases and J gave up 6 bases, with 10 bases separating them. The CDR3 is 13 residues long. CDR3 residues: CASSKRELQPQHF. CDR3 DNA: TGTGCCAGTAGTAAGAGGGAACTTCAGCCCCAGCATTTT.

The rearrangement uses TRBV6-6 and TRBJ2-3; 8 bases are shared with TRBD2. Per the germline V gene, CDR1 is MNHNY and CDR2 is SVGAGI (reference sequence). CDR3 length: 13 amino acids. After removal of 7 bases from V and 5 bases from J, the junction contained 5 bases not matched to a gene. CDR3 loop: CASTGTRGDTQYF. The CDR3 DNA follows: TGTGCCAGCACCGGGACTAGGGGAGATACGCAGTATTTT.

V and J are TRBV30 and TRBJ1-2; no definite D call. CDR1 GTSNPN and CDR2 SVGIG come from the germline V gene (reference sequence). This CDR3 has 13 amino acids. Trimming left V 4 bases short and J 8 bases short, with 17 bases between. CDR3 protein: CAWTRVFPSGYTF. CDR3 nucleotide sequence: TGTGCCTGGACTCGGGTCTTCCCTTCGGGCTACACCTTC.

This chain connects TRBV7-9 to TRBJ2-1; D gene uncertain. V lost 3 bases and J lost 10, with 4 bases in between. CDR1 SEHNR and CDR2 FQNEAQ come from the germline V gene (reference sequence). This CDR3 has 10 amino acids. CDR3 DNA sequence: TGTGCCAGCAGCTTCAGGGAGCAGTTCTTC. This translates into CASSFREQFF.

The chain joins TRBV27 to TRBJ1-6, with D unresolved. Trimming pared 5 bases from V and 0 bases from J, leaving 8 bases between. Germline V gene data show CDR1 as MNHEY and CDR2 as SMNVEV (reference sequence). The CDR3 sequence is 15 residues long. CDR3 sequence (DNA): TGTGCCAGCAGTGATAGCCGCTCCTATAATTCACCCCTCCACTTT. This gives the protein CASSDSRSYNSPLHF.

The CDR3 coding sequence is TGCAGTGCTTTAATACAGCTCGGCTACACCTTC. Translated: CSALIQLGYTF. J is TRBJ1-2 and V is TRBV20-1; D remains ambiguous. This CDR3 has 11 amino acids. Germline assignment: CDR1 DFQATT and CDR2 SNEGSKA (reference sequence). Trimming shortened V by 5 bases and J by 8 bases, and 12 bases separated the two germline ends.

The V gene is TRBV21-1, the J gene TRBJ1-5. TRBV21-1 is tagged as a pseudogene. The CDR3 is 15 residues long. CDR3 sequence reads: CAKRKGGARNQPQHF. CDR3 sequence (DNA): TGTGCCAAAAGGAAAGGGGGGGCCCGAAATCAGCCCCAGCATTTT.

The chain links TRBV24-1 to TRBJ1-2, with D uncertain. The CDR3 is made up of 13 amino acids. Germline lookup yields CDR1 KGHDR and CDR2 SFDVKD. Trimming pared 3 bases from V and 3 bases from J, leaving 7 bases between. The CDR3 bases are TGTGCCACCAGTGATACAGCTTACTATGGCTACACCTTC. Protein product: CATSDTAYYGYTF.

This sequence joins TRBV7-9 and TRBJ2-3; no clear D. Between the trimmed V and J ends, which lost 0 bases and 3 bases, there was a span of 4 bases. From germline, CDR1 is SEHNR and CDR2 FQNEAQ (reference sequence). The CDR3 length is 13 residues. For the CDR3, the DNA is TGTGCCAGCAGCTTAGCTGCGACAGATACGCAGTATTTT. This codes for CASSLAATDTQYF. The full variable domain, its missing parts supplied by reference TRBV7-9 and TRBJ2-3, is DTGVSQNPRHKITKRGQNVTFRCDPISEHNRLYWYRQTLGQGPEFLTYFQNEAQLEKSRLLSDRFSAERPKGSFSTLEIQRTEQGDSAMYLCASSLAATDTQYFGPGTRLTVL.

The rearrangement links TRBV28 to TRBJ1-4, with TRBD1 as a possible D gene (5 bases). Germline CDR1 reads MDHEN; CDR2 reads SYDVKM. This CDR3 is 15 amino acids long. Between the trimmed V and J ends, which lost 2 bases and 8 bases, there was a span of 15 bases. In nucleotides, the CDR3 is TGTGCCAGCAGTTTACAACAGGCCCTAGGGGAAAAACTGTTTTTT. This codes for CASSLQQALGEKLFF.

This clone was observed once. The chain uses TRBV5-1 and TRBJ2-2; TRBD2 aligns across 10 bases. The ends lost 1 base at V and 6 bases at J; junction bases unmatched: 0. The CDR3 consists of 14 residues. Germline assignment: CDR1 SGHRS and CDR2 YFSETQ. Here the CDR3 DNA reads TGCGCCAGCAGCTTGACTAGCGGGGCCGGGGAGCTGTTTTTT. It encodes CASSLTSGAGELFF. Looking up the rest from reference TRBV5-1 and TRBJ2-2 gives the full variable domain: KAGVTQTPRYLIKTRGQQVTLSCSPISGHRSVSWYQQTPGQGLQFLFEYFSETQRNKGNFPGRFSGRQFSNSRSEMNVSTLELGDSALYLCASSLTSGAGELFFGEGSRLTVL.

The chain joins TRBV18 to TRBJ1-1; 9 bases fit TRBD1. The CDR3 runs 16 residues. Trimming at V came to 3 bases and at J to 3 bases, leaving 8 bases not matched to a gene. Germline CDR1 and CDR2: KGHSH and LQKENI. The CDR3 DNA follows: TGTGCCAGCTCACCTAACAGGGGGCGAGTCGACACTGAAGCTTTCTTT. Its translation is CASSPNRGRVDTEAFF.

V is TRBV30 and J is TRBJ1-3; no clear D gene. The CDR3 has 13 residues. CDR1 and CDR2 from the germline V gene are GTSNPN and SVGIG (reference sequence). Trimming cost V 5 bases and J 5 bases, with 13 bases left between them. CDR3 amino acids: CAWEQARRNTIYF. For the CDR3, the DNA is TGTGCCTGGGAGCAAGCCCGAAGAAACACCATATATTTT.

V is TRBV7-3 and J is TRBJ1-2; TRBD1 agrees at 7 bases. The length of the CDR3 is 13 residues. J lost 7 bases, V lost 5 bases, and 7 bases had no gene match. Germline CDR1 and CDR2: SGHTA and FQGTGA. The chain's CDR3 is CASSPEGAAGYTF. The DNA for the CDR3 is TGTGCCAGCAGCCCTGAGGGGGCGGCTGGCTACACCTTC.

The chain uses TRBV15 and TRBJ2-2; 8 positions agree with TRBD2. CDR1 is LNHNV, CDR2 YYDKDF, per germline (reference sequence). Trimming at V came to 0 bases and at J to 1 base, leaving 1 base not matched to a gene. This CDR3 has 16 amino acids. DNA for the CDR3: TGTGCCACCAGCAGAGATCTAGCGGGGAACACCGGGGAGCTGTTTTTT. Its protein product is CATSRDLAGNTGELFF. Variable domain in full (rest from reference TRBV15 and TRBJ2-2): DAMVIQNPRYQVTQFGKPVTLSCSQTLNHNVMYWYQQKSSQAPKLLFHYYDKDFNNEADTPDNFQSRRPNTSFCFLDIRSPGLGDTAMYLCATSRDLAGNTGELFFGEGSRLTVL.

This clone is a singleton in its sample. The rearrangement joins TRBV7-9 to TRBJ2-5; the match to TRBD2 covers 8 bases. J lost 5 bases, V lost 6 bases, and 8 bases had no gene match. The CDR3 covers 14 residues. Germline V gene lookup returns CDR1 SEHNR and CDR2 FQNEAQ (reference sequence). The CDR3 DNA sequence: TGTGCCAGCAGTCTAGCGGGTGGCATGGAGACCCAGTACTTC. Its translation is CASSLAGGMETQYF.

V gene TRBV7-9 combines with J gene TRBJ1-6; a weak D match, TRBD1 (5 bases). The germline V gene encodes CDR1 SEHNR and CDR2 FQNEAQ (reference sequence). Trimming left V 0 bases short and J 7 bases short, with 13 bases between. This CDR3 contains 16 residues. CDR3 in DNA: TGTGCCAGCAGCTTAGCGGGGGGGGTGGGGAATTCACCCCTCCACTTT. Translated: CASSLAGGVGNSPLHF. Based on the CDR3 plus reference TRBV7-9 and TRBJ1-6, the full variable domain is DTGVSQNPRHKITKRGQNVTFRCDPISEHNRLYWYRQTLGQGPEFLTYFQNEAQLEKSRLLSDRFSAERPKGSFSTLEIQRTEQGDSAMYLCASSLAGGVGNSPLHFGNGTRLTVT.

This clone was seen a few times. Other DNA sequences in this sample translate to the same CDR3. V gene TRBV12-5 combines with J gene TRBJ1-5, with 7 nucleotides matching TRBD1. Germline V CDR1 and CDR2: LGHNT, FRNRAP. This CDR3 comprises 15 residues. J lost 6 bases, V lost 7 bases, and 12 bases had no gene match. The DNA for the CDR3 is TGTGCTAGTGCTCACGAGGGGGCGGGGGGTCAGCCCCAGCATTTT. Its protein product is CASAHEGAGGQPQHF.

This chain joins TRBV5-8 and TRBJ2-5; D ambiguous. Germline V gene lookup returns CDR1 SGHTS and CDR2 YDEGEE. The CDR3 has 12 residues. V was pared by 7 bases and J by 4 bases, with 11 bases between. The CDR3 protein is CASQTLRETQYF. CDR3 in DNA: TGTGCCAGCCAGACACTGAGAGAGACCCAGTACTTC.

CDR3 in DNA: TGTGCCAGCTCACCGCCGGGACAGGGGCACAATGAGCAGTTCTTC. Its translation is CASSPPGQGHNEQFF. The chain employs TRBV18 and TRBJ2-1, with TRBD1 matching over 10 bases. Trimming cost V 3 bases and J 5 bases; bases outside gene matches: 4. CDR3 length equals 15 residues. In germline, CDR1 is KGHSH, CDR2 LQKENI.